The rows below give T cell receptor beta chains drawn from one sample of a study of blood T cell repertoires in COVID-19. Method: immunoSEQ multiplex PCR; TCRdb's copy keeps in-frame clones and lacks some. The sample carries about 230,000 clones, roughly 85% recorded once. Sequencing was performed on peripheral blood. These receptors came from a man aged 40-49 years with acute or convalescent COVID-19. Each CDR3 is given with its conserved first and last residue. D genes are given only for firm matches. Clone sizes are given selectively: once, few, many, or a class where the clone is expanded.

clone_size: .
j_call: TRBJ2-3
v_call: TRBV5-1
d_call: TRBD2
cdr3_length: 15
cdr3_nt: TGCGCCAGCAGCTTGGTTAGCGGGGGGATTGATACGCAGTATTTT
cdr3_aa: CASSLVSGGIDTQYF

clone_size: .
j_call: TRBJ2-5
v_call: TRBV3-1/TRBV3-2
d_call: .
cdr3_length: 15
cdr3_nt: TGTGCCAGCAGCCAAGCCGGAGGGGGCGCGGAGACCCAGTACTTC
cdr3_aa: CASSQAGGGAETQYF

clone_size: .
j_call: TRBJ2-5
v_call: TRBV5-1
d_call: TRBD2
cdr3_length: 13
cdr3_nt: TGCGCCAGCAGTAACGGGGGGTTTGAGACCCAGTACTTC
cdr3_aa: CASSNGGFETQYF

clone_size: few
j_call: TRBJ1-6
v_call: TRBV28
d_call: .
cdr3_length: 12
cdr3_nt: TGTGCCAGCAGCGCTATGAATTCACCCCTCCACTTT
cdr3_aa: CASSAMNSPLHF

clone_size: once
j_call: TRBJ2-3
v_call: TRBV7-9
d_call: .
cdr3_length: 15
cdr3_nt: TGTGCCAGCAGCTTACCTACCTCGAGCACAGATACGCAGTATTTT
cdr3_aa: CASSLPTSSTDTQYF

clone_size: few
j_call: TRBJ1-1
v_call: TRBV5-5
d_call: .
cdr3_length: 16
cdr3_nt: TGTGCCAGCAGCTTGGAAACAGGAATACGTAGCACTGAAGCTTTCTTT
cdr3_aa: CASSLETGIRSTEAFF

clone_size: .
j_call: TRBJ2-5
v_call: TRBV4-2
d_call: TRBD2
cdr3_length: 20
cdr3_nt: TGTGCCAGCAGCCAGCTTGGACTAGCGGGGGCACCAACCCGTGGGGAGACCCAGTACTTC
cdr3_aa: CASSQLGLAGAPTRGETQYF

clone_size: .
j_call: TRBJ2-5
v_call: TRBV2
d_call: TRBD1
cdr3_length: 15
cdr3_nt: TGTGCCAGCAGGCGAGGGGCAGGGGGTAGTGAGACCCAGTACTTC
cdr3_aa: CASRRGAGGSETQYF

clone_size: .
j_call: TRBJ1-6
v_call: TRBV3-1/TRBV3-2
d_call: .
cdr3_length: 14
cdr3_nt: TGTGCCAGCAGCCCGGTGGAGGGACATTCACCCCTCCACTTT
cdr3_aa: CASSPVEGHSPLHF

clone_size: once
j_call: TRBJ1-5
v_call: TRBV10-1
d_call: TRBD1
cdr3_length: 17
cdr3_nt: TGCGCCAGCAGTGTCAGGGACAGTGAGAACGGCAATCAGCCCCAGCATTTT
cdr3_aa: CASSVRDSENGNQPQHF

clone_size: .
j_call: TRBJ1-2
v_call: TRBV29-1
d_call: TRBD1
cdr3_length: 12
cdr3_nt: TGCAGCGTCCCTGGGACAGCTGATGGCTACACCTTC
cdr3_aa: CSVPGTADGYTF

clone_size: .
j_call: TRBJ1-5
v_call: TRBV6-1
d_call: .
cdr3_length: 15
cdr3_nt: TGTGCCAGCAGTGAAAAACCAGGGGAGGGGGAGCCCCAGCATTTT
cdr3_aa: CASSEKPGEGEPQHF

clone_size: .
j_call: TRBJ1-5
v_call: TRBV7-2
d_call: .
cdr3_length: 15
cdr3_nt: TGTGCCAGCAGCTTTGGTGGGAGTAGCAATCAGCCCCAGCATTTT
cdr3_aa: CASSFGGSSNQPQHF

clone_size: .
j_call: TRBJ1-5
v_call: TRBV7-9
d_call: .
cdr3_length: 13
cdr3_nt: TGTGCCAGCAGTCAGGGAAGGGATCAGCCCCAGCATTTT
cdr3_aa: CASSQGRDQPQHF

clone_size: .
j_call: TRBJ2-1
v_call: TRBV7-2
d_call: .
cdr3_length: 15
cdr3_nt: TGTGCCAGCAGCTTAGGGCTTCCATACTACAATGAGCAGTTCTTC
cdr3_aa: CASSLGLPYYNEQFF

clone_size: .
j_call: TRBJ2-2
v_call: TRBV30
d_call: TRBD2
cdr3_length: 15
cdr3_nt: TGTGCCTGGACCAGCCCGGGTCGGGAGGGCGGGGAGCTGTTTTTT
cdr3_aa: CAWTSPGREGGELFF

clone_size: .
j_call: TRBJ2-5
v_call: TRBV30
d_call: TRBD1
cdr3_length: 18
cdr3_nt: TGTGCCTGGAGTGCATCCAAGGCTCTAGGGGGCCGGTGGGAGACCCAGTACTTC
cdr3_aa: CAWSASKALGGRWETQYF

clone_size: .
j_call: TRBJ1-1
v_call: TRBV5-5
d_call: .
cdr3_length: 14
cdr3_nt: TGTGCCAGCAGCTCAGAAGCAGGGCTCACTGAAGCTTTCTTT
cdr3_aa: CASSSEAGLTEAFF

clone_size: .
j_call: TRBJ2-5
v_call: TRBV30
d_call: .
cdr3_length: 14
cdr3_nt: TGTGCCTGGGGGGGATTAGCGACCAGCAAGACCCAGTACTTC
cdr3_aa: CAWGGLATSKTQYF

clone_size: .
j_call: TRBJ1-2
v_call: TRBV2
d_call: TRBD1
cdr3_length: 15
cdr3_nt: TGTGCCAGCAGTCCTGGACAGGGAAATCCCTATGGCTACACCTTC
cdr3_aa: CASSPGQGNPYGYTF

clone_size: .
j_call: TRBJ2-7
v_call: TRBV6-5
d_call: .
cdr3_length: 14
cdr3_nt: TGTGCCAGCAGCCAGATGGCCACCTTCTACGAGCAGTACTTC
cdr3_aa: CASSQMATFYEQYF

clone_size: .
j_call: TRBJ1-1
v_call: TRBV7-2
d_call: TRBD1
cdr3_length: 16
cdr3_nt: TGTGCCAGCAGCTCCGCCCGGACAGGGTTGAACACTGAAGCTTTCTTT
cdr3_aa: CASSSARTGLNTEAFF

clone_size: .
j_call: TRBJ2-7
v_call: TRBV5-4
d_call: .
cdr3_length: 11
cdr3_nt: TGTGCCAGCAGGAGGGTGGGGGAGCAGTACTTC
cdr3_aa: CASRRVGEQYF

clone_size: once
j_call: TRBJ1-1
v_call: TRBV5-1
d_call: .
cdr3_length: 13
cdr3_nt: TGCGCCAGCAGCTCGATCGGCGGGGCTGAAGCTTTCTTT
cdr3_aa: CASSSIGGAEAFF

clone_size: .
j_call: TRBJ1-2
v_call: TRBV19
d_call: .
cdr3_length: 13
cdr3_nt: TGTGCCAGTAACCCCGGGGAAGTACCGAGCTACACCTTC
cdr3_aa: CASNPGEVPSYTF

clone_size: .
j_call: TRBJ2-2
v_call: TRBV28
d_call: .
cdr3_length: 12
cdr3_nt: TGTGCCAGCAGTTCAGGCACCGGGGAGCTGTTTTTT
cdr3_aa: CASSSGTGELFF

clone_size: .
j_call: TRBJ2-1
v_call: TRBV5-1
d_call: .
cdr3_length: 15
cdr3_nt: TGCGCCAGCAGCGCCGGGACTGATTCCTACAATGAGCAGTTCTTC
cdr3_aa: CASSAGTDSYNEQFF

clone_size: .
j_call: TRBJ2-5
v_call: TRBV5-4
d_call: .
cdr3_length: 14
cdr3_nt: TGTGCCAGCAGCAGGGGGGGGTCGCAAGAGACCCAGTACTTC
cdr3_aa: CASSRGGSQETQYF

clone_size: .
j_call: TRBJ1-5
v_call: TRBV6-6
d_call: .
cdr3_length: 19
cdr3_nt: TGTGCCAGCAGTCCCACCGCAGGGGCCTCAGTTTATAGCAATCAGCCCCAGCATTTT
cdr3_aa: CASSPTAGASVYSNQPQHF

clone_size: .
j_call: TRBJ1-2
v_call: TRBV6-5
d_call: .
cdr3_length: 13
cdr3_nt: TGTGCCAGCCAAGGACTTATCAACTATGGCTACACCTTC
cdr3_aa: CASQGLINYGYTF

clone_size: once
j_call: TRBJ2-2
v_call: TRBV30
d_call: TRBD2
cdr3_length: 15
cdr3_nt: TGTGCCTGGAGTGTACGGGGGGGGAACTATCGCGAGCTGTTTTTT
cdr3_aa: CAWSVRGGNYRELFF

clone_size: once
j_call: TRBJ2-5
v_call: TRBV2
d_call: .
cdr3_length: 16
cdr3_nt: TGTGCCAGCAGTCAAAAGAAACAGGGCCTTTCTGCGGCCCAGTACTTC
cdr3_aa: CASSQKKQGLSAAQYF

clone_size: few
j_call: TRBJ1-2
v_call: TRBV3-1/TRBV3-2
d_call: .
cdr3_length: 13
cdr3_nt: TGTGCCAGCAGCCAAGGGACAAACTATGGCTACACCTTC
cdr3_aa: CASSQGTNYGYTF

clone_size: once
j_call: TRBJ1-2
v_call: TRBV9
d_call: TRBD1
cdr3_length: 16
cdr3_nt: TGTGCCAGCAGCCCTGGACAGGGATTGGTTGGCTATGGCTACACCTTC
cdr3_aa: CASSPGQGLVGYGYTF

clone_size: .
j_call: TRBJ1-1
v_call: TRBV19
d_call: .
cdr3_length: 15
cdr3_nt: TGTGCCAGTAGTATAATAATAGCCGGGAACACTGAAGCTTTCTTT
cdr3_aa: CASSIIIAGNTEAFF

clone_size: .
j_call: TRBJ1-2
v_call: TRBV28
d_call: TRBD1
cdr3_length: 13
cdr3_nt: TGTGCCAGCAGCCTGGGACAGGGCTATGGCTACACCTTC
cdr3_aa: CASSLGQGYGYTF

clone_size: .
j_call: TRBJ2-5
v_call: TRBV7-2
d_call: .
cdr3_length: 11
cdr3_nt: TGTGCCAGCAGCTCCAGAGAGACCCAGTACTTC
cdr3_aa: CASSSRETQYF

clone_size: .
j_call: TRBJ1-3
v_call: TRBV12-5
d_call: .
cdr3_length: 16
cdr3_nt: TGTGCTAGTGGTCCCGACAGGCCCCTCTCTGGAAACACCATATATTTT
cdr3_aa: CASGPDRPLSGNTIYF

clone_size: .
j_call: TRBJ2-7
v_call: TRBV3-1/TRBV3-2
d_call: .
cdr3_length: 12
cdr3_nt: TGTGCCAGCAGCCGTGACAGGTACGAGCAGTACTTC
cdr3_aa: CASSRDRYEQYF

clone_size: .
j_call: TRBJ1-2
v_call: TRBV3-1/TRBV3-2
d_call: TRBD1
cdr3_length: 12
cdr3_nt: TGTGCCAGCACCGGGACAGGGTACGGCTACACCTTC
cdr3_aa: CASTGTGYGYTF

clone_size: .
j_call: TRBJ1-5
v_call: TRBV7-8
d_call: .
cdr3_length: 14
cdr3_nt: TGTGCCAGCAGCCTCGGACACATCAATCAGCCCCAGCATTTT
cdr3_aa: CASSLGHINQPQHF

clone_size: .
j_call: TRBJ1-2
v_call: TRBV28
d_call: .
cdr3_length: 15
cdr3_nt: TGTGCCAGCAGTTTATGGGACATCATAAACTATGGCTACACCTTC
cdr3_aa: CASSLWDIINYGYTF

clone_size: few
j_call: TRBJ1-4
v_call: TRBV27
d_call: TRBD1
cdr3_length: 13
cdr3_nt: TGTGCCAGCGCCTTGGACAGGGGGGAAAAACTGTTTTTT
cdr3_aa: CASALDRGEKLFF

clone_size: once
j_call: TRBJ1-1
v_call: TRBV11-2
d_call: .
cdr3_length: 12
cdr3_nt: TGTGCCAGCAGCCTCGCGGGAGGGAACGCTTTCTTT
cdr3_aa: CASSLAGGNAFF

clone_size: few
j_call: TRBJ1-4
v_call: TRBV24-1
d_call: .
cdr3_length: 15
cdr3_nt: TGTGCCACCAGTGATTTGCAGGGAACTAATGAAAAACTGTTTTTT
cdr3_aa: CATSDLQGTNEKLFF

clone_size: .
j_call: TRBJ2-7
v_call: TRBV27
d_call: TRBD2
cdr3_length: 13
cdr3_nt: TGTGCCAGCAGTAGCGGGGGGCTCTACGAGCAGTACTTC
cdr3_aa: CASSSGGLYEQYF

clone_size: .
j_call: TRBJ2-5
v_call: TRBV5-1
d_call: TRBD2
cdr3_length: 14
cdr3_nt: TGCGCCAGCAGCAATCCTAGCGGGGGGGAGACCCAGTACTTC
cdr3_aa: CASSNPSGGETQYF

clone_size: .
j_call: TRBJ2-7
v_call: TRBV2
d_call: .
cdr3_length: 12
cdr3_nt: TGTGCCAGCAGTGAATGGGCCGACGAGCAGTACTTC
cdr3_aa: CASSEWADEQYF

clone_size: once
j_call: TRBJ1-2
v_call: TRBV12-3/TRBV12-4
d_call: .
cdr3_length: 13
cdr3_nt: TGTGCCAGCGATGGGGGGGTCCTCGGCGGCTACACCTTC
cdr3_aa: CASDGGVLGGYTF

clone_size: .
j_call: TRBJ2-7
v_call: TRBV4-2
d_call: TRBD2
cdr3_length: 16
cdr3_nt: TGTGCCAGCAGCCTCCGACTAGCGGGGGAGAAAATCGAGCAGTACTTC
cdr3_aa: CASSLRLAGEKIEQYF

clone_size: .
j_call: TRBJ1-1
v_call: TRBV7-3
d_call: TRBD1
cdr3_length: 14
cdr3_nt: TGTGCCAGCAGCCTAGGGGGCGGATACACTGAAGCTTTCTTT
cdr3_aa: CASSLGGGYTEAFF

clone_size: .
j_call: TRBJ1-1
v_call: TRBV6-5
d_call: .
cdr3_length: 14
cdr3_nt: TGTGCCAGCAGAGGACTGACAGGAGACACTGAAGCTTTCTTT
cdr3_aa: CASRGLTGDTEAFF

clone_size: .
j_call: TRBJ2-7
v_call: TRBV7-9
d_call: TRBD2
cdr3_length: 14
cdr3_nt: TGTGCCAGCGGCCAAGCGGGGGGGCCATACGAGCAGTACTTC
cdr3_aa: CASGQAGGPYEQYF

clone_size: .
j_call: TRBJ1-1
v_call: TRBV6-2/TRBV6-3
d_call: .
cdr3_length: 13
cdr3_nt: TGTGCCAGCAGTTACCATCTTAGCACTGAAGCTTTCTTT
cdr3_aa: CASSYHLSTEAFF

clone_size: few
j_call: TRBJ1-1
v_call: TRBV6-2/TRBV6-3
d_call: .
cdr3_length: 14
cdr3_nt: TGTGCCAGCACCCCCGGGGGAGTACCAACTGAAGCTTTCTTT
cdr3_aa: CASTPGGVPTEAFF

clone_size: .
j_call: TRBJ1-2
v_call: TRBV20-1
d_call: .
cdr3_length: 11
cdr3_nt: TGCAGTGCCTTGGTAGATGATGGCTACACCTTC
cdr3_aa: CSALVDDGYTF

clone_size: once
j_call: TRBJ1-6
v_call: TRBV4-3
d_call: TRBD1
cdr3_length: 14
cdr3_nt: TGCGCCAGCAGCCAGGGACAGTTTAATTCACCCCTCCACTTT
cdr3_aa: CASSQGQFNSPLHF

clone_size: .
j_call: TRBJ2-7
v_call: TRBV7-3
d_call: TRBD1
cdr3_length: 16
cdr3_nt: TGTGCCAGCAGCCCTAACGCCGGGACAGGGAGGTACGAGCAGTACTTC
cdr3_aa: CASSPNAGTGRYEQYF

clone_size: .
j_call: TRBJ2-7
v_call: TRBV11-2
d_call: TRBD1
cdr3_length: 15
cdr3_nt: TGTGCCAGCAGCCTCTTACCGGGACAGAGGTACGAGCAGTACTTC
cdr3_aa: CASSLLPGQRYEQYF